This is a list of T cell receptor beta chains from one sample in a study of blood T cell repertoires in COVID-19. Data came from immunoSEQ multiplex PCR; TCRdb stores just in-frame clones and leaves some out. Seen here are fewer than 250,000 clones, around nine tenths observed once, and the top ten hold roughly 6%. Sequencing was performed on peripheral blood. These receptors came from a woman in her thirties or forties who had recovered from COVID-19. Each CDR3 is given with its conserved first and last residue. The D gene is left open where the match is weak. Clone size appears in some rows only: once, few, many, or a class for an expanded clone.

V gene	clone size	D gene	J gene	CDR3 protein	CDR3 DNA
TRBV6-1	NA	TRBD1	TRBJ1-1	CASSEEGRGLGAFF	TGTGCCAGCAGTGAAGAGGGAAGGGGGCTCGGAGCTTTCTTT
TRBV7-8	NA	NA	TRBJ2-2	CASSLRGANTGELFF	TGTGCCAGCAGCCTCCGGGGGGCTAACACCGGGGAGCTGTTTTTT
TRBV6-2/TRBV6-3	NA	NA	TRBJ1-1	CASSYSRSSQLNTEAFF	TGTGCCAGCAGTTACTCCCGGTCGAGTCAATTGAACACTGAAGCTTTCTTT
TRBV2	NA	TRBD1	TRBJ2-6	CASSGDSLSGANVLTF	TGTGCCAGCAGTGGGGACAGTCTATCTGGGGCCAACGTCCTGACTTTC
TRBV3-1/TRBV3-2	NA	NA	TRBJ2-7	CASSQGRFGGRSYEQYF	TGTGCCAGCAGCCAAGGCCGGTTCGGCGGTCGCTCCTACGAGCAGTACTTC
TRBV18	NA	NA	TRBJ1-1	CASSPPSLAESEAFF	TGTGCCAGCTCACCACCCAGTTTGGCGGAATCTGAAGCTTTCTTT
TRBV30	NA	TRBD1	TRBJ2-1	CAWRGRDRHYNEQFF	TGTGCCTGGAGAGGAAGGGACAGACATTACAATGAGCAGTTCTTC
TRBV19	few	NA	TRBJ1-3	CASSVGTPGNTIYF	TGTGCCAGTAGTGTCGGGACACCTGGAAACACCATATATTTT
TRBV2	NA	NA	TRBJ2-5	CASSRPGVVETQYF	TGTGCCAGCAGCCGTCCCGGGGTAGTGGAGACCCAGTACTTC
TRBV5-1	NA	TRBD1	TRBJ1-1	CASSLEGAGGNTEAFF	TGCGCCAGCAGCTTGGAAGGGGCAGGGGGGAACACTGAAGCTTTCTTT
TRBV5-6	once	TRBD1	TRBJ1-2	CASSLDGTAYGYTF	TGTGCCAGCAGCTTGGACGGGACAGCCTACGGCTACACCTTC
TRBV18	NA	NA	TRBJ1-2	CASSPIGVGDYGYTF	TGTGCCAGCTCACCAATCGGGGTCGGGGACTATGGCTACACCTTC
TRBV7-2	NA	TRBD2	TRBJ2-5	CASSPMLAGGQETQYF	TGTGCCAGCAGCCCCATGCTAGCGGGAGGTCAAGAGACCCAGTACTTC
TRBV18	NA	TRBD2	TRBJ2-7	CASSPGLAGYEQYF	TGTGCCAGCTCACCTGGACTAGCGGGGTACGAGCAGTACTTC
TRBV19	NA	NA	TRBJ2-2	CASSIISMGGELFF	TGTGCCAGTAGTATCATTAGCATGGGCGGGGAGCTGTTTTTT
TRBV18	NA	TRBD1	TRBJ2-3	CASSQGDTQYF	TGTGCTAGCTCACAGGGGGATACGCAGTATTTT
TRBV5-1	NA	TRBD2	TRBJ2-7	CASSLAQAGALSGEQYF	TGCGCCAGCAGCTTGGCGCAAGCGGGAGCTCTATCTGGCGAGCAGTACTTC
TRBV2	NA	TRBD2	TRBJ2-1	CASRTSQRGYNEQFF	TGTGCCAGCAGGACCTCGCAGCGGGGGTACAATGAGCAGTTCTTC
TRBV6-2/TRBV6-3	NA	TRBD1	TRBJ2-5	CASSQTGGFGETQYF	TGTGCCAGCAGCCAAACAGGGGGCTTTGGGGAGACCCAGTACTTC
TRBV28	NA	NA	TRBJ2-2	CASSLSFNTGELFF	TGTGCCAGCAGTTTATCCTTCAACACCGGGGAGCTGTTTTTT
TRBV6-5	once	NA	TRBJ2-7	CASRGGVGAGEQYF	TGTGCCAGCAGGGGGGGTGTGGGAGCGGGTGAGCAGTACTTC
TRBV28	NA	TRBD1	TRBJ1-6	CASSLTGVDGSPLHF	TGTGCCAGCAGTTTGACAGGGGTTGACGGTTCACCCCTCCACTTT